These 2 T cell receptor beta chains were sequenced from one sample in a study of T cells after posttransplantation cyclophosphamide. Data came from immunoSEQ multiplex PCR; TCRdb stores just in-frame clones and leaves some out. Altogether more than 8,000 clones are present, 70% to 90% being singletons, with the ten largest covering 4.2%. Methotrexate plus calcineurin inhibitor accompanied controls' myeloablative marrow transplants; sampling was 1 year later. Material: PBMCs, obtained 420 to 450 days after allogeneic stem cell transplant with calcineurin inhibitor and methotrexate. All receptors derive from a male patient in his fifties who received an allogeneic stem cell transplant from an unrelated donor, was CMV-positive, and had chronic GVHD only. Some of these T cells may belong to the graft donor.

The V call is TRBV10-3, the J call TRBJ1-2, with TRBD1 matching over 8 bases. The CDR3 is made up of 13 amino acids. The germline V gene encodes CDR1 ENHRY and CDR2 SYGVKD. With V trimmed by 7 bases and J by 7 bases, 8 bases remained unmatched. The CDR3 loop reads CAITSGTGFGYTF. In DNA form, the CDR3 reads TGTGCCATCACCTCCGGGACAGGATTTGGCTACACCTTC.

This sequence joins TRBV19 and TRBJ1-4; perhaps TRBD1 as D (5 bases). CDR1 and CDR2 from the germline V gene are LNHDA and SQIVND (reference sequence). Trimming removed 5 bases from V and 6 bases from J, with 19 bases in between. This CDR3 region has 16 residues. CDR3 nucleotide sequence: TGTGCCAGTAGTCTCTCCCTGGGGGGGTTCTATGAAAAACTGTTTTTT. Encoded protein: CASSLSLGGFYEKLFF.